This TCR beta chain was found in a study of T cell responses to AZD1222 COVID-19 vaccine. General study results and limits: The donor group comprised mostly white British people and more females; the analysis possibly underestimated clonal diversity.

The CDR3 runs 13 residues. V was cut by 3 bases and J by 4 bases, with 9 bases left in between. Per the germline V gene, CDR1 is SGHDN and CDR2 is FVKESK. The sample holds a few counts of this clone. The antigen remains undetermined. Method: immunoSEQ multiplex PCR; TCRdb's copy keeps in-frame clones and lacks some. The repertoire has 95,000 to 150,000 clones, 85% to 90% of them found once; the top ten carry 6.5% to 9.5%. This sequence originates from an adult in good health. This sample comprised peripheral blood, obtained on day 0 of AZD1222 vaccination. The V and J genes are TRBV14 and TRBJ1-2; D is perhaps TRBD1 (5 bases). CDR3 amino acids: CASSQAGPYGYTF. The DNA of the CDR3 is TGTGCCAGCAGCCAGGCGGGGCCCTATGGCTACACCTTC.